Included here is one T cell receptor beta chain sequence, with context. Produced via immunoSEQ multiplex PCR; TCRdb's table is partial and in-frame only. The sample has approximately 190,000 clones, roughly four fifths seen once. The data were taken from a study of blood T cell repertoires in COVID-19. This receptor was taken from a young man with active or convalescent COVID-19. The sequencing sample was made of peripheral blood.

DNA for the CDR3: TGTGCCAGCAGCTCGCCACGGTTAGACCCCAGGGGGCAAACAGATACGCAGTATTTT. Its protein product is CASSSPRLDPRGQTDTQYF. This sequence joins TRBV7-9 and TRBJ2-3; 8 nucleotides line up with TRBD1. With 4 bases clipped from V and 3 bases from J, the junction kept 18 bases outside the gene matches. CDR1 and CDR2 from the germline V gene are SEHNR and FQNEAQ (reference sequence). The length of the CDR3 is 19 residues.